This is a list of T cell receptor beta chains from one sample in a study of PD-1 blockade in classical Hodgkin lymphoma. Only in-frame clones appear in the TCRdb table, and some are missing; sequencing was by immunoSEQ multiplex PCR. The sample lists roughly 13,000 clones, about 79% occurring once. The sample here was CD4+ T cells from blood, taken before the fourth cycle of nivolumab. These receptors came from a human donor with classical Hodgkin lymphoma. The CDR3 runs from the conserved cysteine through the conserved F or W. Fields, in order: J gene, V gene, D gene, clone size, CDR3 protein, CDR3 DNA. The D gene is left open where the match is weak. Some rows mark clone size as missing; the rest say once, few, many or name a class of expanded clone.

TRBJ1-1,TRBV28,NA,few,CASSFSVVRIAFF,TGTGCCAGCAGTTTTTCCGTAGTCAGGATAGCTTTCTTT
TRBJ2-4,TRBV11-1,NA,NA,CASGSRERLAKNIQYF,TGTGCCAGCGGAAGCAGGGAGCGACTAGCCAAAAACATTCAGTACTTC
TRBJ1-2,TRBV19,NA,NA,CASGLRSYGYTF,TGTGCCAGCGGACTTAGGTCCTATGGCTACACCTTC
TRBJ1-4,TRBV5-1,TRBD1,NA,CASSLRQGRDEKLFF,TGCGCCAGCAGCCTACGACAGGGACGGGATGAAAAACTGTTTTTT
TRBJ2-5,TRBV5-1,NA,NA,CASSLEGGETQYF,TGCGCCAGCAGCTTGGAAGGGGGAGAGACCCAGTACTTC
TRBJ2-1,TRBV10-3,TRBD2,NA,CAIRTGTSFYNEQFF,TGTGCCATCAGAACAGGGACTAGCTTCTACAATGAGCAGTTCTTC
TRBJ1-1,TRBV7-3,NA,NA,CASSLEWPFRNTEAFF,TGTGCCAGCAGCTTAGAGTGGCCATTTAGGAACACTGAAGCTTTCTTT
TRBJ2-2,TRBV14,NA,once,CASSQLATTGELFF,TGTGCCAGCAGCCAGTTAGCGACCACCGGGGAGCTGTTTTTT
TRBJ2-6,TRBV2,NA,NA,CASFPSYSGANVLTF,TGTGCCAGCTTCCCGAGTTACTCTGGGGCCAACGTCCTGACTTTC
TRBJ1-1,TRBV16,NA,NA,CASSLGTYTEAFF,TGTGCCAGCAGCCTTGGGACGTACACTGAAGCTTTCTTT
TRBJ2-3,TRBV4-3,NA,NA,CASSQDGGTDTQYF,TGCGCCAGCAGCCAAGATGGGGGCACAGATACGCAGTATTTT
TRBJ2-3,TRBV5-1,NA,NA,CATRTALDGDTQYF,TGCGCCACACGGACAGCCCTGGATGGAGATACGCAGTATTTT
TRBJ1-1,TRBV7-3,NA,once,CASSRTSGNTEAFF,TGTGCCAGCAGCCGCACCTCAGGGAACACTGAAGCTTTCTTT
TRBJ2-1,TRBV11-2,NA,NA,CASSLRGEQFF,TGTGCCAGCAGCTTACGGGGTGAGCAGTTCTTC
TRBJ2-6,TRBV14,NA,NA,CASSLGGSGANVLTF,TGTGCCAGCAGCCTTGGGGGCTCTGGGGCCAACGTCCTGACTTTC